This TCR beta chain was observed in a study of identical twins. The V gene's germline CDR1 is SGHRS and CDR2 YFSETQ. This CDR3 region has 17 residues. TCRdb called the 5' RACE reads again in MiXCR, with one record for every CDR3 protein. The sample includes approximately 1.8 million distinct CDR3 sequences, around a third seen only once; the top ten take around 0.25%. This clonotype was recorded once. The material sequenced was cord blood. The sequence was collected from a newborn girl in good health. The V gene is TRBV5-1, the J gene TRBJ2-1, with 9 bases fitting TRBD2. The tail of the sequence fits TRBJ2-7 better, so the J call may be wrong. CDR3 sequence (DNA): TGCGCCAGCAGCTTCTCTAGCGGGATTTACTCCTACAATGAGCAGTACTTC. This codes for CASSFSSGIYSYNEQYF.